This TCR beta chain was retrieved from a study of control samples from healthy donors and cancer patients. The data were produced by immunoSEQ multiplex PCR, yet TCRdb's version contains in-frame clones alone and is incomplete. Altogether around 94,000 clones are present, more than 85% being singletons, with the ten largest covering over 0.95%. V shed 2 bases and J shed 0 bases, with 17 bases lying between them. The CDR3 loop spans 17 amino acids. CDR1 is MDHEN, CDR2 SYDVKM, per germline. This TCR came from a woman between 45 and 65 years old in good health. The specimen sequenced was blood. The chain recombines TRBV28 with TRBJ2-7, with D perhaps given as TRBD1 or TRBD2 (5 bases each). The DNA of the CDR3 is TGTGCCAGCAGTTTAGGGGGACCTCCGTTCCCCTCCTACGAGCAGTACTTC. Its protein is CASSLGGPPFPSYEQYF.